Below, one TCR beta chain is given with its context. The source of the sample is a study of blood T cell repertoires in COVID-19. V lost 5 bases and J lost 8, with 9 bases in between. This CDR3 comprises 11 residues. Sequencing was performed with immunoSEQ multiplex PCR; in TCRdb, only in-frame clones are kept and a portion is missing. The sample lists 80,000 to 100,000 clones; around 90% were seen once. The sample comprised peripheral blood. The genes are TRBV12-3 or TRBV12-4 and TRBJ1-1; D gene uncertain. The sequence was obtained from a man aged 65 to 85 with acute or convalescent COVID-19. CDR3 sequence: CASSPWEEAFF. The DNA of the CDR3 is TGTGCCAGCAGTCCCTGGGAGGAAGCTTTCTTT.